The rows below give T cell receptor beta chains drawn from one sample of a study of Ad26.COV2.S vaccination and SARS-CoV-2 variants. Sequencing was performed with immunoSEQ multiplex PCR; in TCRdb, only in-frame clones are kept and a portion is missing. The sample contains some 240,000 clones, around 85% of which appear only once. The material was peripheral blood, obtained in a trial of Ad26.COV2.S vaccine versus placebo. The receptors stem from a person between 18 and 60 years old who received the Ad26.COV2.S COVID-19 vaccine or a placebo. Each CDR3 is given with its conserved first and last residue. The order of the fields is V gene, J gene, CDR3 protein.

V: TRBV9; J: TRBJ1-2; CDR3: CASSSDRGRLYGYTF
V: TRBV6-5; J: TRBJ1-4; CDR3: CASRATGHPEKLFF
V: TRBV2; J: TRBJ2-2; CDR3: CASSDPQRVSNTGELFF
V: TRBV9; J: TRBJ2-1; CDR3: CASSVDGRAYNEQFF
V: TRBV3-1/TRBV3-2; J: TRBJ1-4; CDR3: CASSQEEKKLFF
V: TRBV5-1; J: TRBJ2-1; CDR3: CASSLMTSGSGNEQFF
V: TRBV30; J: TRBJ1-1; CDR3: CAWSRLVGGTEAFF
V: TRBV7-9; J: TRBJ2-3; CDR3: CASSLLGISSTDTQYF
V: TRBV18; J: TRBJ2-1; CDR3: CASHSGLATYNEQFF
V: TRBV19; J: TRBJ2-1; CDR3: CASSSAGTSGYNEQFF
V: TRBV15; J: TRBJ2-1; CDR3: CATSRDLRSGTYNEQFF